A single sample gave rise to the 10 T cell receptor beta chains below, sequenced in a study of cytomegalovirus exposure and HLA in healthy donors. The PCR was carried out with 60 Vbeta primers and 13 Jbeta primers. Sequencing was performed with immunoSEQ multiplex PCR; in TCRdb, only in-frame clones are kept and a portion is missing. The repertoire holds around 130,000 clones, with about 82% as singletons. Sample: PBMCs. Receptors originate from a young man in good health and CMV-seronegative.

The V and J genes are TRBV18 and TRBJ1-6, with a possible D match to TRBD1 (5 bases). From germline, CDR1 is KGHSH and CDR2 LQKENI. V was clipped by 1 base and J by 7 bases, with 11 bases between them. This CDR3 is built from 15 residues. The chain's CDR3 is CASSPLGGSNSPLHF. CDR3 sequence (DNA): TGTGCCAGCTCACCACTGGGGGGTTCCAATTCACCCCTCCACTTT.

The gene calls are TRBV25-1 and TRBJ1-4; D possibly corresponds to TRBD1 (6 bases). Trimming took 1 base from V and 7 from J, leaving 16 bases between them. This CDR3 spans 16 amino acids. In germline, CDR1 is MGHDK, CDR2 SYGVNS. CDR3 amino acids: CASSELRGGDFEKLFF. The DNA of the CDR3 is TGTGCCAGCAGTGAATTGAGAGGGGGTGACTTTGAAAAACTGTTTTTT.

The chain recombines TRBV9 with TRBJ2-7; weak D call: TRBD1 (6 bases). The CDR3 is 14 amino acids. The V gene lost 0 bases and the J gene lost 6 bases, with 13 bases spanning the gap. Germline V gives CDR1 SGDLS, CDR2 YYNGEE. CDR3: CASSVAAGVGEQYF. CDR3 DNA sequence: TGTGCCAGCAGCGTAGCTGCAGGGGTTGGCGAGCAGTACTTC. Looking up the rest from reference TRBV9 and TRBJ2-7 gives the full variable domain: DSGVTQTPKHLITATGQRVTLRCSPRSGDLSVYWYQQSLDQGLQFLIQYYNGEERAKGNILERFSAQQFPDLHSELNLSSLELGDSALYFCASSVAAGVGEQYFGPGTRLTVT.

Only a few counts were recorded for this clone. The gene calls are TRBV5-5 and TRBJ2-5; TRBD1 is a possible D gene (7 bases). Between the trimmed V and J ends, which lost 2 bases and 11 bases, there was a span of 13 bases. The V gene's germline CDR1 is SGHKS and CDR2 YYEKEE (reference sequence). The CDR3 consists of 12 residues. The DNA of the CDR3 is TGTGCCAGCAGCTTTACAGGGGAGGAGCAGTACTTC. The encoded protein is CASSFTGEEQYF.

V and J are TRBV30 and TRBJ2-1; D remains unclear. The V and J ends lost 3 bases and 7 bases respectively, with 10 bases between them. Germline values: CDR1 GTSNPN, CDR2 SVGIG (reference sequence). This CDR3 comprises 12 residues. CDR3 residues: CAWSPRENEQFF. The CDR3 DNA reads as TGTGCCTGGAGCCCCCGTGAGAATGAGCAGTTCTTC.

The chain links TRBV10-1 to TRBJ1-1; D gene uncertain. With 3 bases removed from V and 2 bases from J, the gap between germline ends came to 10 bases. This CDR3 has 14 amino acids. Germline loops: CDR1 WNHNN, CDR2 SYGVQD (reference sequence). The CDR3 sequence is CASSELRDNTEAFF. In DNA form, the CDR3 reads TGCGCCAGCAGTGAATTGAGGGATAACACTGAAGCTTTCTTT.

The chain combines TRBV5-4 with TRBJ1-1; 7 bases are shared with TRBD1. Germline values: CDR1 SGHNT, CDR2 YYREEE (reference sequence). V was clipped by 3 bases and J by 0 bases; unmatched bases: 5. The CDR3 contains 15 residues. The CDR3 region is CASSWGTVMNTEAFF. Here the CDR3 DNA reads TGTGCCAGCAGCTGGGGGACAGTAATGAACACTGAAGCTTTCTTT. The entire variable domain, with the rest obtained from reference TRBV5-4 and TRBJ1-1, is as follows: ETGVTQSPTHLIKTRGQQVTLRCSSQSGHNTVSWYQQALGQGPQFIFQYYREEENGRGNFPPRFSGLQFPNYSSELNVNALELDDSALYLCASSWGTVMNTEAFFGQGTRLTVV.

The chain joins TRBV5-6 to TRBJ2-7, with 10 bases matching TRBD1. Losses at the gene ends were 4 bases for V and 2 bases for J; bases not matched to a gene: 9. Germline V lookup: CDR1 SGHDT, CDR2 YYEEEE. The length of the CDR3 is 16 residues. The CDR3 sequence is CASSAPGQGLTYEQYF. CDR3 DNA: TGTGCCAGCAGCGCGCCGGGACAGGGGTTGACCTACGAGCAGTACTTC.

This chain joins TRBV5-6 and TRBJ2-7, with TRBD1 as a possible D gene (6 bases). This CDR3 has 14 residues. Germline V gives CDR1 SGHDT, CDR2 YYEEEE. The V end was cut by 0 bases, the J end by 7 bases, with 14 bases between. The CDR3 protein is CASSLGTVYVEQYF. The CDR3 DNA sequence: TGTGCCAGCAGCTTGGGGACAGTCTATGTGGAGCAGTACTTC.

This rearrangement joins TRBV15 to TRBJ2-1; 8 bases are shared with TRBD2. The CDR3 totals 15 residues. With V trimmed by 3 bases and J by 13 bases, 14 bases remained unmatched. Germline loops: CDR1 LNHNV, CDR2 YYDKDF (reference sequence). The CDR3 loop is CATSRPGGGLVLQFF. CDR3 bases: TGTGCCACCAGCAGGCCTGGCGGGGGACTAGTCCTTCAGTTCTTC. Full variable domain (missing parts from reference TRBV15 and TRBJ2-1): DAMVIQNPRYQVTQFGKPVTLSCSQTLNHNVMYWYQQKSSQAPKLLFHYYDKDFNNEADTPDNFQSRRPNTSFCFLDIRSPGLGDTAMYLCATSRPGGGLVLQFFGPGTRLTVL.